This TCR beta chain was retrieved from a study of human T cells and chemical hapten exposure. About the study: Skin on the upper inner arm, roughly 2 cm by roughly 2 cm in size, was sensitized with 2% DPC. Alopecia universalis, totalis or areata was present in patients who were mostly female. Study observations and caveats: There were significantly more large CDR3 similarity clusters among expanded TCRs than among controls.

The table lists this clonotype with many counts. As yet, its antigen is unknown. Time point described: pre-sensitization, week 0. The treatment was: therapeutic diphenylcyclopropenone sensitization with weekly scalp DPC. In TCRdb, the RACE reads were re-called with MiXCR into one record per CDR3 protein. The sample consists of more than 300,000 distinct CDR3 sequences, 5.5% of them appearing once. Germline V gene sequence: CDR1 LGHDT, CDR2 YNNKEL (reference sequence). This CDR3 contains 15 residues. V gave up 4 bases and J gave up 1 base; unmatched junction bases: 6. Here the sequenced sample was whole blood, taken in connection with sensitization to the hapten diphenylcyclopropenone (DPC). The source of this sequence is a woman aged 18-30 years with alopecia areata. Some clones in this sample may be carry-over from other donors' samples. V and J are TRBV3-1 and TRBJ1-1; 7 bases fit TRBD1. CDR3 DNA: TGTGCCAGCAGCCTGTCCGGGACAGCGAACACTGAAGCTTTCTTT. Its translation is CASSLSGTANTEAFF. The entire variable domain, with the rest obtained from reference TRBV3-1 and TRBJ1-1, is as follows: DTAVSQTPKYLVTQMGNDKSIKCEQNLGHDTMYWYKQDSKKFLKIMFSYNNKELIINETVPNRFSPKSPDKAHLNLHINSLELGDSAVYFCASSLSGTANTEAFFGQGTRLTVV.